This TCR beta chain was recorded in a study of T cell changes during pregnancy in multiple sclerosis. This table comes from immunoSEQ multiplex PCR, and its TCRdb copy is limited to in-frame clones, with some not included. The sample includes roughly 30,000 clones, 88% of them seen just once. The CDR3 has 16 amino acids. The trim removed 4 bases at V and 4 bases at J, leaving 7 bases unmatched. Germline CDR1 is SGHDT and CDR2 is YYEEEE. The material sequenced was CD4+ T cells from peripheral blood mononuclear cells, taken in the first trimester of pregnancy. The chain recombines TRBV5-6 with TRBJ2-2; TRBD1 aligns across 10 bases. The receptor was derived from a female donor in good health, enrolled as a control in a pregnancy study. This chain's CDR3 is CASSGRQGASTGELFF. The DNA for the CDR3 is TGTGCCAGCAGCGGACGACAGGGGGCTTCCACCGGGGAGCTGTTTTTT. Together with reference TRBV5-6 and TRBJ2-2, the CDR3 gives the full variable domain: DAGVTQSPTHLIKTRGQQVTLRCSPKSGHDTVSWYQQALGQGPQFIFQYYEEEERQRGNFPDRFSGHQFPNYSSELNVNALLLGDSALYLCASSGRQGASTGELFFGEGSRLTVL.